This passage covers 14 T cell receptor beta chains from one sample sequenced in a study of T cell repertoires in cytomegalovirus infection. Antigen specificity for these receptors is unknown. Using its own MiXCR run on the reads, TCRdb lists one record per CDR3 protein. The table shows roughly 990,000 distinct CDR3 sequences, with approximately 31% occurring only once. This sample comprised cultured CD8+ T cells from PBMCs, obtained from culture after CMV antigen stimulation. The origin of the receptors is a human donor in good health (CMV status not recorded). Some clones in this sample may be carry-over from other donors' samples.

The V and J genes are TRBV5-1 and TRBJ2-2; D gene unclear. The V and J ends lost 3 bases and 1 base respectively, with 7 bases between them. The CDR3 covers 14 residues. In germline, CDR1 is SGHRS, CDR2 YFSETQ. CDR3 sequence (DNA): TGCGCCAGCAGCTCCCGGCTGAACACCGGGGAGCTGTTTTTT. Amino acid sequence: CASSSRLNTGELFF.

The chain is built from TRBV11-2 and TRBJ2-3; D might be TRBD2 (5 bases). Per germline, CDR1 SGHAT and CDR2 FQNNGV. The CDR3 covers 13 residues. V shed 4 bases and J shed 4 bases, with 9 bases lying between them. The CDR3: CASSSLGPDTQYF. CDR3 sequence (DNA): TGTGCCAGCAGCTCACTAGGCCCAGATACGCAGTATTTT.

This clonotype was recorded at least ten times. The CDR3 DNA follows: TGTGCCAGCACCCCAATCGAGGAAAAACTGTTTTTT. It is translated as CASTPIEEKLFF. The chain is built from TRBV7-9 and TRBJ1-4; D gene ambiguous. Germline V CDR1 and CDR2: SEHNR, FQNEAQ (reference sequence). Trimming removed 7 bases from V and 8 bases from J, with 11 bases in between. The CDR3 is 12 residues long. Full variable domain (rest looked up from reference TRBV7-9 and TRBJ1-4): DTGVSQNPRHKITKRGQNVTFRCDPISEHNRLYWYRQTLGQGPEFLTYFQNEAQLEKSRLLSDRFSAERPKGSFSTLEIQRTEQGDSAMYLCASTPIEEKLFFGSGTQLSVL.

This clonotype has at least ten counts. This chain uses TRBV12-3 or TRBV12-4 with TRBJ1-4, with 7 bases matching TRBD1. The V and J ends lost 6 bases and 4 bases, in that order; junction bases with no gene match: 2. CDR3 size: 13 residues. CDR3 nucleotides: TGTGCCAGCAGGGGACAGAGTAATGAAAAACTGTTTTTT. Amino acids: CASRGQSNEKLFF.

This clonotype was counted a few times. The V call is TRBV10-3, the J call TRBJ1-1, with TRBD1 identical over 8 bases. Germline V gene data show CDR1 as ENHRY and CDR2 as SYGVKD. V lost 2 bases, J lost 8 bases, and 13 bases stayed unmatched. This CDR3 has 16 amino acids. In DNA, the CDR3 is TGTGCCATCAGTGAGGATGTCAGGGGGCCTTTAGCAGAAGCTTTCTTT. Translation: CAISEDVRGPLAEAFF.

This clonotype was counted at least ten times. The CDR3 protein is CASSPGTGNEQFF. Written as DNA, the CDR3 is TGTGCCAGCAGCCCCGGGACAGGGAATGAGCAGTTCTTC. The rearrangement uses TRBV2 and TRBJ2-1; TRBD1 matches at 9 bases. This CDR3 has 13 amino acids. The V gene end was trimmed by 6 bases and the J gene end by 7 bases; junction bases not matched to a gene: 4. Germline assignment: CDR1 SNHLY and CDR2 FYNNEI.

V and J are TRBV12-3 or TRBV12-4 and TRBJ1-2, with D hard to call. Trimming left V 3 bases short and J 0 bases short, with 8 bases between. The CDR3 has 14 residues. In DNA form, the CDR3 reads TGTGCCAGCAGTTTCAGCAGAACTAACTATGGCTACACCTTC. It yields the protein CASSFSRTNYGYTF.

This clonotype was seen only a few times. This chain links TRBV6-2 or TRBV6-3 with TRBJ1-1; TRBD1 matches at 11 bases. This CDR3 comprises 14 residues. Germline CDR1 and CDR2: MNHEY and SVGEGT. Germline trimming cut 8 bases from V and 6 bases from J; bases unmatched to any gene: 8. DNA of the CDR3: TGTGCCAGCGGGTTCGGACAGGGGGCCCCTGAAGCTTTCTTT. Its translation is CASGFGQGAPEAFF.

The chain employs TRBV12-3 or TRBV12-4 and TRBJ2-7, with 8 bases identical to TRBD2. The trim removed 7 bases at V and 3 bases at J, leaving 8 bases unmatched. The CDR3 spans 14 residues. DNA of the CDR3: TGTGCCAGCAAGGCCGCGGGGGGTTACTACGAGCAGTACTTC. It yields the protein CASKAAGGYYEQYF.

This clonotype was picked up a small number of times. V usage is TRBV28 and J usage is TRBJ2-1; tentative D call: TRBD1 (5 bases). CDR1 and CDR2 from the germline V gene are MDHEN and SYDVKM. This CDR3 is built from 15 residues. Between the trimmed V and J ends, which lost 6 bases and 7 bases, there was a span of 19 bases. The CDR3 sequence is CASRDNNLKGNEQFF. CDR3 DNA sequence: TGTGCCAGCAGGGACAACAACCTGAAGGGGAATGAGCAGTTCTTC.

The V gene is TRBV7-9, the J gene TRBJ1-5; no reliable D call. V dropped 3 bases and J dropped 10 bases, with 10 bases sitting between them. This CDR3 spans 12 amino acids. Germline CDR1 and CDR2: SEHNR and FQNEAQ (reference sequence). CDR3 protein: CASSFFRQPQHF. The CDR3 DNA reads as TGTGCCAGCAGCTTTTTCAGGCAACCCCAGCATTTT.

The gene calls are TRBV6-4 and TRBJ2-2; 9 positions agree with TRBD2. This CDR3 contains 16 residues. CDR1 and CDR2 (germline): MRHNA, SNTAGT. Losses at the gene ends were 10 bases for V and 4 bases for J; bases not matched to a gene: 13. CDR3 in amino acids: CATKSTSGGSTGELFF. The CDR3 DNA reads as TGTGCCACCAAAAGTACCAGCGGGGGGTCCACCGGGGAGCTGTTTTTT.

This clonotype was counted between two and nine times. The chain has TRBV29-1 and TRBJ1-2, with 9 bases aligning to TRBD1. The CDR3 is 12 amino acids. The germline V gene encodes CDR1 SQVTM and CDR2 ANQGSEA. Trimming cost V 3 bases and J 7 bases; bases outside gene matches: 3. The CDR3 is CSVDRQGGGYTF. The CDR3 DNA is TGCAGCGTTGATCGACAGGGGGGTGGCTACACCTTC.

The chain employs TRBV11-1 and TRBJ1-6, with TRBD1 as a possible D gene (5 bases). This CDR3 is built from 15 residues. Deletions cut 4 bases from V and 8 bases from J, with 15 bases between. From germline, CDR1 is SGHAT and CDR2 FQDESV (reference sequence). CDR3 sequence (DNA): TGTGCCAGCAGCTCAACCGGGACTGCATATTCACCCCTCCACTTT. Protein product: CASSSTGTAYSPLHF.